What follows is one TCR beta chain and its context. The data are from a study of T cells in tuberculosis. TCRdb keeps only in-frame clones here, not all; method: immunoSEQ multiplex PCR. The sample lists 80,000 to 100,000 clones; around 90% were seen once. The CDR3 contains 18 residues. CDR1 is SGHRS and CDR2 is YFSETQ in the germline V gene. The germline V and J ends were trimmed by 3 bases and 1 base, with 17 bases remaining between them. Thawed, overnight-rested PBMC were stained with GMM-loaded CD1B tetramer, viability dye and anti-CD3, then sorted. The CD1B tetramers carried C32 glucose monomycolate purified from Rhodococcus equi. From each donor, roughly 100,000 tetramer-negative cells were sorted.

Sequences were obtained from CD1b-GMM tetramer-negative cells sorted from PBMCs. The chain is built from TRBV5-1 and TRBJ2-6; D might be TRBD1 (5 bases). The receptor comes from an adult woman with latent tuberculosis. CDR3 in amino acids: CASSYGQSVRSGANVLTF. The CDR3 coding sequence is TGCGCCAGCAGCTACGGACAATCGGTGAGGTCTGGGGCCAACGTCCTGACTTTC.